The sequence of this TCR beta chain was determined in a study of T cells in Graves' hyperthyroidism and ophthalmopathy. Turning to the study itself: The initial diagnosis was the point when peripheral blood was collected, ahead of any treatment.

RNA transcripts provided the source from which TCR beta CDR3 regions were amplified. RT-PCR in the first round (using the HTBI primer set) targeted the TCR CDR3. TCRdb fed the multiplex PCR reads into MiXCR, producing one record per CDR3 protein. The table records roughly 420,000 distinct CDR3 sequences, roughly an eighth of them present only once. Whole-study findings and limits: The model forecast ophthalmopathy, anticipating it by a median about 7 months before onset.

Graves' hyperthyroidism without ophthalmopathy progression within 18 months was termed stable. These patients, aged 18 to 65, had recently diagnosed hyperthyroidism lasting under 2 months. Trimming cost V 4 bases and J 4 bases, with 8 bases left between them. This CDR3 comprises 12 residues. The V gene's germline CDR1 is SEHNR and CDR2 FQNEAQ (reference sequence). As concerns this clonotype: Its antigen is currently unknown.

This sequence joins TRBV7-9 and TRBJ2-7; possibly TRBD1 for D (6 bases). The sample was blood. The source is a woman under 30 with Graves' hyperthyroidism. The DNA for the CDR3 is TGTGCCAGCAGCTACGGACAGTACGAGCAGTACTTC. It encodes CASSYGQYEQYF.